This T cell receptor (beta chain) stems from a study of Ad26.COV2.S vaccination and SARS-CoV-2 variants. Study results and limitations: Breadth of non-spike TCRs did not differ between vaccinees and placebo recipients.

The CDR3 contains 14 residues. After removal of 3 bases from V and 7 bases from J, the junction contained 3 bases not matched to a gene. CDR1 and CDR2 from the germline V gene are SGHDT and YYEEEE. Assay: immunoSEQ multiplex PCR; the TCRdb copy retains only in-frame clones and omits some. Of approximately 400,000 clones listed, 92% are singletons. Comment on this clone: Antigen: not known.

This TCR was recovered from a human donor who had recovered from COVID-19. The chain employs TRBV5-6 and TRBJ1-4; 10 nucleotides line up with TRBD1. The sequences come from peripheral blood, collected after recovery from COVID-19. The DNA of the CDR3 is TGTGCCAGCAGCTCCGGGACAGGGGTTGAAAAACTGTTTTTT. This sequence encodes CASSSGTGVEKLFF.